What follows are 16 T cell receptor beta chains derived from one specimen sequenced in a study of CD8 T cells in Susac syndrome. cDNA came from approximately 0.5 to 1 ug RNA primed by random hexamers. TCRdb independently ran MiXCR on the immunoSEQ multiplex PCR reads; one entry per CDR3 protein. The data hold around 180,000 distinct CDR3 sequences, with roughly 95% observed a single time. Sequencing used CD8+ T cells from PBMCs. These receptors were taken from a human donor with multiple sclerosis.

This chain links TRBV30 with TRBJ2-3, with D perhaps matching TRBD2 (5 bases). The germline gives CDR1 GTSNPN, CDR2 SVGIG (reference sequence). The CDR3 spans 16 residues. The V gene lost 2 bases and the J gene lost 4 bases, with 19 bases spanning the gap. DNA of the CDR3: TGTGCCTGGAGTCGGGCGGTCGGGATTGCGGCAGATACGCAGTATTTT. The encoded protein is CAWSRAVGIAADTQYF.

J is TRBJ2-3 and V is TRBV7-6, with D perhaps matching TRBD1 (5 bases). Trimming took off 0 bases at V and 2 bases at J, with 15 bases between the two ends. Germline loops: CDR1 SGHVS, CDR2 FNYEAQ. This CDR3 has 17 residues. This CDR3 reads CASSLAHRQGYTDTQYF. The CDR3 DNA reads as TGTGCCAGCAGCTTAGCGCATCGGCAGGGCTACACAGATACGCAGTATTTT.

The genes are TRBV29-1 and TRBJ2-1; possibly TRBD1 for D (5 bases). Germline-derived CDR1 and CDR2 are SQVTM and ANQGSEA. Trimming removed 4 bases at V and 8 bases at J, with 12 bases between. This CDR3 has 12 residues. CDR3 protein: CSVGGAVDEQFF. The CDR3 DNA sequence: TGCAGCGTTGGTGGGGCCGTGGATGAGCAGTTCTTC.

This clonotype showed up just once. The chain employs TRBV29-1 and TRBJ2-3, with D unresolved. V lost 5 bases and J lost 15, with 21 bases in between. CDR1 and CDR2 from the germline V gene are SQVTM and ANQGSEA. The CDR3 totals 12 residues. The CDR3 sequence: CSVPKGSMGYYF. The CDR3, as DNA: TGCAGCGTTCCTAAGGGCTCGATGGGTTACTATTTT.

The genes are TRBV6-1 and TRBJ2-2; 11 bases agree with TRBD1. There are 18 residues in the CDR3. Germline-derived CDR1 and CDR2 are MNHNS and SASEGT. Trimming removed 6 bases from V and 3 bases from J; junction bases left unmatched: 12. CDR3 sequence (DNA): TGTGCCAGCAGGCCCTATGCCGGACAGGGGGCGTACACCGGGGAGCTGTTTTTT. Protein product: CASRPYAGQGAYTGELFF.

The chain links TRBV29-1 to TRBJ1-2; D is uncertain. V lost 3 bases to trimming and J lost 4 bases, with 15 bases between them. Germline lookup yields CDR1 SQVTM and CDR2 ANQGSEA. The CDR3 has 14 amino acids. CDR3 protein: CSVDPSHGPYGYTF. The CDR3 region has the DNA TGCAGCGTTGACCCCAGCCACGGCCCCTATGGCTACACCTTC.

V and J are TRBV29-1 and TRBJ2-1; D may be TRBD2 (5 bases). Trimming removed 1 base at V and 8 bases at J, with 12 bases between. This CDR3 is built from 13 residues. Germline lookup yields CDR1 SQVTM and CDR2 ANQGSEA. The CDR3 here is CSVEAGLRDEQFF. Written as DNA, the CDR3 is TGCAGCGTTGAAGCGGGGTTGAGGGATGAGCAGTTCTTC.

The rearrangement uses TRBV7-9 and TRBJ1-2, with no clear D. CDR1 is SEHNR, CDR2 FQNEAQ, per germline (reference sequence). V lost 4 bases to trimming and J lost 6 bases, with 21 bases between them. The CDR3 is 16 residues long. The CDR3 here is CASSSKEKDGVDGYTF. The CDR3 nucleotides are TGTGCCAGCAGCTCCAAAGAGAAGGACGGGGTCGATGGCTACACCTTC.

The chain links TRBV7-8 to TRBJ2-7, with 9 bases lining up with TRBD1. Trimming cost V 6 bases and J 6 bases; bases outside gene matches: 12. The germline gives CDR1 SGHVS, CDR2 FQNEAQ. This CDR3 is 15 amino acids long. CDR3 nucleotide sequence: TGTGCCAGCAGTCCACGCCGGGACAGGGCGGGCGAGCAGTACTTC. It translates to CASSPRRDRAGEQYF.

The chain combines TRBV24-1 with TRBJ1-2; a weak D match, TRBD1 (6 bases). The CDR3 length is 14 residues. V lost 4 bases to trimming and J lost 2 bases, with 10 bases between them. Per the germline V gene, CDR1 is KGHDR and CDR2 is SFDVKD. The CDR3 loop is CATSDHGQNYGYTF. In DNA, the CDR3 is TGTGCCACCAGTGACCACGGACAGAACTATGGCTACACCTTC.

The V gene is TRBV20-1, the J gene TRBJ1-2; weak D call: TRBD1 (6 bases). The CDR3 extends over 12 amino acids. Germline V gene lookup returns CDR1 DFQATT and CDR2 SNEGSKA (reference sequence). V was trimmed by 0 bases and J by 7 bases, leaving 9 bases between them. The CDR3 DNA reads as TGCAGTGCTAGAGATTACAGGGCTGGCTACACCTTC. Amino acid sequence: CSARDYRAGYTF.

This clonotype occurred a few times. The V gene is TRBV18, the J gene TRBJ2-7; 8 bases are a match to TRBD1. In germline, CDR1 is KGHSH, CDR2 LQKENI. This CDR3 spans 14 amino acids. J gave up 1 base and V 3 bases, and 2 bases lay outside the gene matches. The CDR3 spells CASSPDRGSYEQYF. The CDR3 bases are TGTGCCAGCTCACCCGACAGGGGTTCCTACGAGCAGTACTTC.

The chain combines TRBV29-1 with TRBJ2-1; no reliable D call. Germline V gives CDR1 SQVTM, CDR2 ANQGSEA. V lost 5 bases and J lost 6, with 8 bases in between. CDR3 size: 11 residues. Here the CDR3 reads CSVSGLNEQFF. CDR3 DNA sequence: TGCAGCGTTTCGGGTCTCAATGAGCAGTTCTTC.

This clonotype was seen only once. CDR3 DNA: TGCAGCGTTGTGTTCGGACACCCTCCGTTGGAAGAGACCCAGTACTTC. This codes for CSVVFGHPPLEETQYF. The V call is TRBV29-1, the J call TRBJ2-5, with D perhaps matching TRBD1 (5 bases). The V gene lost 4 bases and the J gene lost 3 bases, with 21 bases spanning the gap. The length of the CDR3 is 16 residues. Germline loops: CDR1 SQVTM, CDR2 ANQGSEA.

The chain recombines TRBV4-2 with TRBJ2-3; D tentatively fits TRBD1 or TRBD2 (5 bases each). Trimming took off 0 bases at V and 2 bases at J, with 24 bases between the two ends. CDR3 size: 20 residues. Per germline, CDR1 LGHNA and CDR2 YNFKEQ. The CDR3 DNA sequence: TGTGCCAGCAGCCAAGAAGGGGACGGATCGACAAATACCCACACAGATACGCAGTATTTT. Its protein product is CASSQEGDGSTNTHTDTQYF.

CDR3 nucleotides: TGTGCCAGTAGTGCAGAGAAGGGGTGGTACGAGCAGTACTTC. This codes for CASSAEKGWYEQYF. The V gene is TRBV19, the J gene TRBJ2-7; TRBD1 might be the D (5 bases). The germline CDR1 and CDR2 sequences are LNHDA and SQIVND (reference sequence). This CDR3 spans 14 amino acids. The V and J ends lost 5 bases and 4 bases respectively, with 15 bases between them.